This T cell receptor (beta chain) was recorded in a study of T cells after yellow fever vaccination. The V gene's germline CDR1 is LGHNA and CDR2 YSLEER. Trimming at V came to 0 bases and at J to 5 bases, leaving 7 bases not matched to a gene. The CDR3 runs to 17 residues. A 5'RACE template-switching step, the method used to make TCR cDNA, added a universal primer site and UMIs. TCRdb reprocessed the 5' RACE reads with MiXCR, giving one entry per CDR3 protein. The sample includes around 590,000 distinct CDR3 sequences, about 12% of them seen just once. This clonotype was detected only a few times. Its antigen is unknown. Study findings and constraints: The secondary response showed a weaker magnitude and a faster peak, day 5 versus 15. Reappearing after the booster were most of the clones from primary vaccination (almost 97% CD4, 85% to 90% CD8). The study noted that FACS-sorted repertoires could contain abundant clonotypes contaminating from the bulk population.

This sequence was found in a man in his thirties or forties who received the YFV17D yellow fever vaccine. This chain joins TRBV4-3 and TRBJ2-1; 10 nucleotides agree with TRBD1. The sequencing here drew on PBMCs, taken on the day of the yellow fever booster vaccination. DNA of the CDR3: TGCGCCAGCAGCCAAGACAGGACAGGGGGTCGGCACAATGAGCAGTTCTTC. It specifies CASSQDRTGGRHNEQFF.